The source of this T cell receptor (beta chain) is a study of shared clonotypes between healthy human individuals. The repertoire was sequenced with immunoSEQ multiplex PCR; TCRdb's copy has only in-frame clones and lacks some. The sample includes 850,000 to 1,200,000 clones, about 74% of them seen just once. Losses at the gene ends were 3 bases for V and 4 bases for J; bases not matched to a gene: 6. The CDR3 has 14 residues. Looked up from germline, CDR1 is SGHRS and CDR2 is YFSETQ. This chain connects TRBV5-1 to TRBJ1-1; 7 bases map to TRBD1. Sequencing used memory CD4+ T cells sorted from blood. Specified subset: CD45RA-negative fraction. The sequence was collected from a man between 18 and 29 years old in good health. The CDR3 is CASSSTGTGTEAFF. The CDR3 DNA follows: TGCGCCAGCAGCTCGACAGGGACCGGCACTGAAGCTTTCTTT.